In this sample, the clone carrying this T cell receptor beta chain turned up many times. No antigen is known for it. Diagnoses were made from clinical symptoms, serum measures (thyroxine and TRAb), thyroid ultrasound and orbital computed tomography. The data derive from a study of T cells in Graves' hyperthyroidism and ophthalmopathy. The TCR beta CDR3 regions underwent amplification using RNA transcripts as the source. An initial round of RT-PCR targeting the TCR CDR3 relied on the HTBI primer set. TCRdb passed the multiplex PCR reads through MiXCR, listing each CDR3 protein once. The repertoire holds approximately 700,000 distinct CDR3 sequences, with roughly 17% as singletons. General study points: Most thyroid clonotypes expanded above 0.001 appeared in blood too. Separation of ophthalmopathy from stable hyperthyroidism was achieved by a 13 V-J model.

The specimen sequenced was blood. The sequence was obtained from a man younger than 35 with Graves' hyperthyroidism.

The DNA of the CDR3 is TGTGCCAGCAGTTTGTTGGGGGAAACTGAAGCTTTCTTT. This gives the protein CASSLLGETEAFF. The rearrangement uses TRBV12-3 or TRBV12-4 and TRBJ1-1; D is perhaps TRBD1 (5 bases). Trimming removed 3 bases from V and 5 bases from J, with 10 bases in between. The length of the CDR3 is 13 residues.